The rows below give T cell receptor beta chains drawn from one sample of a study of shared clonotypes between healthy human individuals. TCRdb keeps only in-frame clones here, not all; method: immunoSEQ multiplex PCR. Of some 1 million clones listed, approximately 76% are singletons. The sequenced sample was memory CD4+ T cells sorted from blood. These receptors all come from a man in his late teens or twenties in good health. CDR3s include the opening cysteine and the closing phenylalanine or tryptophan. The D gene is left open where the match is weak. Size values are once, few and many counts, or a class for expanded clones, and some rows have none.

V	J	D	size	CDR3	DNA
TRBV10-3	TRBJ1-1	NA	NA	CAISEDAGMNTEAFF	TGTGCCATCAGTGAGGACGCGGGGATGAACACTGAAGCTTTCTTT
TRBV5-6	TRBJ1-5	NA	NA	CASSLLGGSFQPQHF	TGTGCCAGCAGCTTGTTGGGGGGATCATTCCAGCCCCAGCATTTT
TRBV30	TRBJ1-1	NA	NA	CAWLQGNTEAFF	TGTGCCTGGCTACAGGGGAACACTGAAGCTTTCTTT
TRBV9	TRBJ2-7	TRBD1	NA	CASSVGLDRASNEQYF	TGTGCCAGCAGCGTAGGGCTGGACAGGGCATCGAACGAGCAGTACTTC
TRBV27	TRBJ2-7	TRBD2	few	CASSPRRGGYEQYF	TGTGCCAGCAGTCCCCGGCGCGGGGGCTACGAGCAGTACTTC
TRBV7-9	TRBJ1-3	NA	NA	CASLIYAGNSGNTIYF	TGTGCCAGCCTAATATATGCTGGTAACTCTGGAAACACCATATATTTT
TRBV2	TRBJ1-2	NA	NA	CASSPREQGGYTF	TGTGCCAGCAGTCCTCGTGAGCAGGGGGGCTACACCTTC
TRBV6-5	TRBJ1-2	TRBD1	NA	CASSYTGQGYGYTF	TGTGCCAGCAGTTACACCGGACAGGGCTATGGCTACACCTTC
TRBV6-5	TRBJ2-3	NA	NA	CASSSRTQWDTQYF	TGTGCCAGCAGTTCCAGGACCCAATGGGATACGCAGTATTTT
TRBV30	TRBJ2-7	TRBD2	NA	CAWNRGGLGLGEQYF	TGTGCCTGGAATCGAGGGGGACTAGGATTGGGCGAGCAGTACTTC
TRBV28	TRBJ2-7	NA	NA	CASSLVAGSYEQYF	TGTGCCAGCAGTTTAGTTGCCGGCTCCTACGAGCAGTACTTC
TRBV6-1	TRBJ1-5	TRBD1	NA	CASRTGLVEQPQHF	TGTGCCAGCAGGACAGGGCTAGTGGAGCAGCCCCAGCATTTT
TRBV6-5	TRBJ1-3	NA	once	CASSYSGSSGNTIYF	TGTGCCAGCAGTTACTCGGGGAGCTCTGGAAACACCATATATTTT
TRBV18	TRBJ1-2	NA	NA	CASFGGQGYYGYTF	TGTGCCAGCTTTGGAGGGCAGGGGTACTATGGCTACACCTTC
TRBV7-9	TRBJ2-3	NA	NA	CASSLAGETQYF	TGTGCCAGCAGCTTAGCCGGGGAGACGCAGTATTTT
TRBV5-5	TRBJ2-6	NA	NA	CASSLGGTGANVLTF	TGTGCCAGCAGCTTGGGTGGGACTGGGGCCAACGTCCTGACTTTC
TRBV15	TRBJ1-4	NA	NA	CATSRARSNEKLFF	TGTGCCACCAGCAGAGCACGGTCTAATGAAAAACTGTTTTTT
TRBV7-2	TRBJ1-1	NA	NA	CASSLSRYTEAFF	TGTGCCAGCAGCTTGAGCCGGTACACTGAAGCTTTCTTT
TRBV5-4	TRBJ1-2	NA	NA	CATQVGANFNYGYTF	TGTGCCACCCAGGTCGGGGCCAACTTTAACTATGGCTACACCTTC
TRBV5-4	TRBJ2-2	TRBD2	NA	CASSPPGLGRAGELFF	TGTGCCAGCAGCCCCCCCGGACTAGGAAGGGCCGGGGAGCTGTTTTTT
TRBV5-1	TRBJ2-3	TRBD1	once	CASSLTGGVDTQYF	TGCGCCAGCAGTTTGACAGGGGGCGTAGATACGCAGTATTTT
TRBV2	TRBJ2-1	NA	NA	CASAAGTSYNEQFF	TGTGCCAGCGCCGCGGGCACCTCCTACAATGAGCAGTTCTTC
TRBV5-1	TRBJ2-2	TRBD1	NA	CASSPRQGAGTGELFF	TGCGCCAGCAGCCCCAGACAGGGGGCAGGCACCGGGGAGCTGTTTTTT
TRBV11-2	TRBJ2-1	NA	NA	CASSATAARDNEQFF	TGTGCCAGCAGCGCCACGGCGGCCAGGGACAATGAGCAGTTCTTC
TRBV27	TRBJ2-2	TRBD1	few	CASSLGTGGRNTGELFF	TGTGCCAGCAGTTTGGGGACAGGGGGTCGGAACACCGGGGAGCTGTTTTTT
TRBV5-1	TRBJ1-4	NA	NA	CASSYPGGANEKLFF	TGCGCCAGCAGCTACCCCGGGGGGGCTAATGAAAAACTGTTTTTT
TRBV4-1	TRBJ1-4	NA	NA	CASSQVQSTTNEKLFF	TGCGCCAGCAGCCAAGTACAATCCACAACTAATGAAAAACTGTTTTTT
TRBV18	TRBJ2-7	NA	NA	CASSPGVTLYEQYF	TGTGCCAGCTCACCAGGAGTGACGCTCTACGAGCAGTACTTC
TRBV28	TRBJ2-7	NA	NA	CASSLQGGEQYF	TGTGCCAGCAGTTTGCAGGGGGGCGAGCAGTACTTC
TRBV27	TRBJ2-3	NA	few	CASSLISWERGTDTQYF	TGTGCCAGCAGTTTAATTTCGTGGGAGCGGGGCACAGATACGCAGTATTTT
TRBV9	TRBJ1-1	TRBD1	once	CASSDGTGTTEAFF	TGTGCCAGCAGCGACGGGACAGGGACCACTGAAGCTTTCTTT
TRBV7-9	TRBJ2-1	NA	many	CASSLKFRATNEQFF	TGTGCCAGCAGCTTGAAGTTTCGAGCGACCAATGAGCAGTTCTTC
TRBV7-9	TRBJ1-1	NA	few	CASSLDNPNTEAFF	TGTGCCAGCAGCTTGGACAACCCAAACACTGAAGCTTTCTTT
TRBV4-3	TRBJ1-4	TRBD1	NA	CASSQGRQGREKLFF	TGCGCCAGCAGCCAAGGCCGACAGGGACGCGAAAAACTGTTTTTT
TRBV6-1	TRBJ2-3	NA	once	CASSEGGSAAVTDTQYF	TGTGCCAGCAGTGAGGGGGGATCTGCGGCTGTAACAGATACGCAGTATTTT
TRBV27	TRBJ2-7	TRBD2	NA	CASSIAGGPFEQYF	TGTGCCAGCAGTATAGCGGGAGGGCCTTTCGAGCAGTACTTC
TRBV19	TRBJ1-6	NA	few	CASSIVNDKSPLHF	TGTGCCAGTAGTATAGTCAACGACAAGTCACCCCTCCACTTT
TRBV27	TRBJ1-1	NA	NA	CASSYTGYTEAFF	TGTGCCAGCAGTTATACAGGGTACACTGAAGCTTTCTTT
TRBV7-6	TRBJ1-1	NA	NA	CASSLMENTEAFF	TGTGCCAGCAGCTTAATGGAGAACACTGAAGCTTTCTTT
TRBV27	TRBJ2-7	NA	NA	CASSGRRSYEQYF	TGTGCCAGCTCCGGTCGCAGGTCCTACGAGCAGTACTTC
TRBV5-4	TRBJ2-3	NA	NA	CASSLAGADTQYF	TGTGCCAGCAGCCTGGCGGGGGCGGATACGCAGTATTTT
TRBV10-3	TRBJ2-5	TRBD1	NA	CAISELGQGAWETQYF	TGTGCCATCAGTGAGCTTGGACAGGGGGCGTGGGAGACCCAGTACTTC
TRBV16	TRBJ2-5	NA	NA	CASSQSGATGTQYF	TGTGCCAGCAGCCAGTCAGGCGCCACGGGGACCCAGTACTTC
TRBV5-6	TRBJ2-7	TRBD1	NA	CASSLRDRLGYEQYF	TGTGCCAGCAGCTTGCGGGACAGGTTAGGGTACGAGCAGTACTTC
TRBV18	TRBJ2-7	TRBD1	NA	CASSPQWGQGPNEQYF	TGTGCCAGCTCACCACAATGGGGACAGGGTCCAAACGAGCAGTACTTC
TRBV27	TRBJ1-3	NA	few	CASTDRAGNTIYF	TGTGCCAGCACGGACAGAGCTGGAAACACCATATATTTT
TRBV28	TRBJ1-2	NA	once	CASRTGEANDYGYTF	TGTGCCAGCCGAACAGGAGAGGCGAATGACTATGGCTACACCTTC
TRBV2	TRBJ2-7	NA	NA	CASSEVRTEREEQYF	TGTGCCAGCAGTGAAGTCCGAACCGAAAGGGAAGAGCAGTACTTC
TRBV5-5	TRBJ2-3	NA	many	CASSLFGGDADTQYF	TGTGCCAGCAGCTTGTTTGGCGGGGACGCGGATACGCAGTATTTT
TRBV4-3	TRBJ2-5	NA	few	CASSQDLAGDVTQYF	TGCGCCAGCAGCCAAGATTTGGCAGGGGATGTGACCCAGTACTTC
TRBV28	TRBJ1-1	TRBD1	few	CASASGTARNTEAFF	TGTGCCAGCGCCTCCGGGACAGCAAGAAACACTGAAGCTTTCTTT
TRBV5-1	TRBJ1-1	NA	NA	CASSFYGTEAFF	TGCGCCAGCAGCTTTTACGGCACTGAAGCTTTCTTT
TRBV7-8	TRBJ1-5	NA	NA	CASSPGDHSNQPQHF	TGTGCCAGCAGCCCAGGCGACCATAGCAATCAGCCCCAGCATTTT
TRBV7-2	TRBJ2-7	TRBD2	many	CASSSQRETTYEQYF	TGTGCCAGCAGCTCTCAGCGGGAGACTACCTACGAGCAGTACTTC
TRBV9	TRBJ2-5	TRBD2	few	CASSPPGLAGIETQYF	TGTGCCAGCAGCCCACCGGGACTAGCGGGAATAGAGACCCAGTACTTC
TRBV10-2	TRBJ1-2	NA	NA	CASRGGGHGYTF	TGCGCCAGCAGGGGCGGGGGGCATGGCTACACCTTC
TRBV19	TRBJ1-5	NA	NA	CASSNARGNQPQHF	TGTGCCAGTAGTAATGCAAGGGGCAATCAGCCCCAGCATTTT
TRBV30	TRBJ2-7	NA	NA	CAWAAGKTGGEQYF	TGTGCCTGGGCAGCAGGGAAAACCGGGGGTGAGCAGTACTTC
TRBV11-3	TRBJ1-6	NA	NA	CASSLGRGDSPLHF	TGTGCCAGCAGCTTAGGCAGGGGCGACTCACCCCTCCACTTT
TRBV18	TRBJ1-4	TRBD1	NA	CASSPPARGQGNEKLFF	TGTGCCAGCTCACCACCGGCACGGGGACAGGGGAATGAAAAACTGTTTTTT